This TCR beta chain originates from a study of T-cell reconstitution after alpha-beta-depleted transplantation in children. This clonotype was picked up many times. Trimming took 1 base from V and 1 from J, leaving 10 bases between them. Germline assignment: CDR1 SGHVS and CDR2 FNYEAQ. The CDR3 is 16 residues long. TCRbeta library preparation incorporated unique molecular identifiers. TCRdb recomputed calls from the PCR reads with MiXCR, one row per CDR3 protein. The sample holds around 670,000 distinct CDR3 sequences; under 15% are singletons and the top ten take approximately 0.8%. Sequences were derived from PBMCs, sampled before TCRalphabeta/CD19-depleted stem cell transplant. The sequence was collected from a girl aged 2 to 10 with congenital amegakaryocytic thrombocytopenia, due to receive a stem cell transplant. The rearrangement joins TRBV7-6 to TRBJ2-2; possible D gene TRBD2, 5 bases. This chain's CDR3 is CASSLVTSGNTGELFF. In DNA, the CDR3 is TGTGCCAGCAGCTTAGTAACCAGCGGGAACACCGGGGAGCTGTTTTTT.